A few counts support the clone carrying this T cell receptor (beta chain). Antigen unknown. Between the trimmed V and J ends, which lost 5 bases and 3 bases, there was a span of 11 bases. Germline V gene data show CDR1 as SGHTA and CDR2 as FQGNSA. This CDR3 spans 13 amino acids. The data belong to a study of T-cell memory formation after mild COVID-19. Background on the study: TCR clusters were mostly confined to one donor each. Study-level points and caveats: Nothing showed for sure that second-wave clones peaking on day 37 were SARS-CoV-2 specific. Some clones that responded were present in memory (sampled pre-infection), which suggests cross-reactive memory joined.

5'RACE with constant-segment primers built TCRalpha and TCRbeta cDNA libraries with UMIs. TCRdb ran MiXCR on the 5' RACE reads and lists one entry per CDR3 protein. The repertoire holds about 210,000 distinct CDR3 sequences, 25% to 35% seen once, with about an eighth in the top ten. The sequencing sample was made of PBMCs or a T cell subset sorted from them (not recorded which). V is TRBV7-2 and J is TRBJ2-7; unclear D gene. This TCR was sampled from an adult woman who had mild COVID-19 (a few samples of this study predate the infection). Cell type and time point are not known. DNA of the CDR3: TGTGCCAGCAGCCCCTACTACAACTACGAGCAGTACTTC. It specifies CASSPYYNYEQYF.